This paragraph covers one T cell receptor beta chain sequence. Its antigen is still unknown. Profiling relied on immunoSEQ multiplex PCR, and the TCRdb table lists in-frame clones only, not all of them. Among about 22,000 clones, about two thirds were seen once, and the ten largest hold roughly a sixth. Trimming removed 4 bases from V and 7 bases from J; junction bases left unmatched: 15. This CDR3 contains 17 residues. CDR1 and CDR2 from the germline V gene are MGHRA and YSYEKL. The sample is drawn from a study of CD4 T cells in relation to SARS-CoV-2 and coronaviruses. Unexposed donor CD4+ T cells date from about 2011-2019, before the COVID-19 pandemic. After ten to eleven days of culture, CD4+ T cells were isolated.

The sample taken for sequencing was CD4+ T cells from PBMCs, cultured in vitro. The rearrangement joins TRBV4-1 to TRBJ2-1; 8 positions match TRBD2. The sequence came from a human donor in good health. For the CDR3, the DNA is TGCGCCAGCAGCCGCGGAGGACTAGCTATTTTGGGGAATGAGCAGTTCTTC. It is translated as CASSRGGLAILGNEQFF.